This TCR beta chain was sequenced during a study of graft-versus-host responses after intestinal transplantation. Study-level information: Multivisceral, liver-intestinal, or isolated intestinal transplants were received by the recipients. Tacrolimus plus steroids were given to all recipients for around three years, preceded by anti-thymocyte globulin induction. Study-level results: Peak circulating GvH clone levels tracked with early post-transplant HvG declines.

Worth noting for this clone: Its antigen is currently unknown.

The CDR3 contains 15 residues. Assay used: immunoSEQ multiplex PCR; TCRdb lists only in-frame clones, some missing. The sample shows roughly 30,000 clones, about 80% of them seen only once. This sample comprised unstimulated CD8+ T cells sorted from spleen or lymph node cells, obtained before intestinal transplant. The receptor was derived from a human donor who received an intestinal transplant. The chain carries TRBV21-1 and TRBJ2-2; no check of the table's D call, TRBD1, against the DNA was made. TRBV21-1 has pseudogene status. The CDR3 DNA sequence: TGTGCCAGCAGCAAAGAGGGGCCCCCCGGCGGGGAGCTGTTTTTT. Translated: CASSKEGPPGGELFF.